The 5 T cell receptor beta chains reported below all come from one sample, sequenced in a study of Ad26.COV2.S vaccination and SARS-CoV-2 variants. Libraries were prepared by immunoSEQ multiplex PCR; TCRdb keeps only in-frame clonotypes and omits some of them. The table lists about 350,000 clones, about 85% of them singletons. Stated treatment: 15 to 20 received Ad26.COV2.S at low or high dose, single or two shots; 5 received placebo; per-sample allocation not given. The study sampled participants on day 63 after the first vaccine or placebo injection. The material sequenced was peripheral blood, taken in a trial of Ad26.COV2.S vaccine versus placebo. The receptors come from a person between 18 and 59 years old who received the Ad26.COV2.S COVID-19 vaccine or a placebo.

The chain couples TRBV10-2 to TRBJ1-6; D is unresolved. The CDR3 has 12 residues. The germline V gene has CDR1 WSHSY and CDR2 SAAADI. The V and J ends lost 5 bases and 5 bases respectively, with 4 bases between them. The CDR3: CASSPNNSPLHF. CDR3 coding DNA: TGCGCCAGCAGTCCAAATAATTCACCCCTCCACTTT.

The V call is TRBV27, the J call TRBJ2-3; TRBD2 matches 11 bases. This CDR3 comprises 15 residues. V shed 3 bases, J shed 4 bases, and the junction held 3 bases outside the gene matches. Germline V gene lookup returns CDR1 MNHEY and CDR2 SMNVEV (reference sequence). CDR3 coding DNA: TGTGCCAGCAGTTTTTTTAGCGGGAGGGCAGATACGCAGTATTTT. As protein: CASSFFSGRADTQYF.

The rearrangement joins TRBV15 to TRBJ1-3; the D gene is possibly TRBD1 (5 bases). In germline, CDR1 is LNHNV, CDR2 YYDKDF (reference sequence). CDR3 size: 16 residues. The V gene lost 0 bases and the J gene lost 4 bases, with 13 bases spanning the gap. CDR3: CATSRDPIQGGNTIYF. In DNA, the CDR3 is TGTGCCACCAGCAGAGATCCCATCCAGGGCGGAAACACCATATATTTT. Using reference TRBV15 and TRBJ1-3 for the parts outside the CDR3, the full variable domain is DAMVIQNPRYQVTQFGKPVTLSCSQTLNHNVMYWYQQKSSQAPKLLFHYYDKDFNNEADTPDNFQSRRPNTSFCFLDIRSPGLGDTAMYLCATSRDPIQGGNTIYFGEGSWLTVV.

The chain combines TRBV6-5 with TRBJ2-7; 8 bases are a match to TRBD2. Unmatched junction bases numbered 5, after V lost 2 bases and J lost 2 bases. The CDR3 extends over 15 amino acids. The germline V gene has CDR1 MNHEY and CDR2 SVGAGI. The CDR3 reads CASSYTRGGTYEQYF. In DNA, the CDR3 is TGTGCCAGCAGTTACACCCGGGGGGGGACCTACGAGCAGTACTTC.

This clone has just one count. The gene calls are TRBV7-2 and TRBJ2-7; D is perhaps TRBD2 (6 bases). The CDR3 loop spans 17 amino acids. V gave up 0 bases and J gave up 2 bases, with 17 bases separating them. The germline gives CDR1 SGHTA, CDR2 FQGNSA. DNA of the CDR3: TGTGCCAGCAGCTTAGCGGCTTGGCGGGACCTTACCTACGAGCAGTACTTC. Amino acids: CASSLAAWRDLTYEQYF.